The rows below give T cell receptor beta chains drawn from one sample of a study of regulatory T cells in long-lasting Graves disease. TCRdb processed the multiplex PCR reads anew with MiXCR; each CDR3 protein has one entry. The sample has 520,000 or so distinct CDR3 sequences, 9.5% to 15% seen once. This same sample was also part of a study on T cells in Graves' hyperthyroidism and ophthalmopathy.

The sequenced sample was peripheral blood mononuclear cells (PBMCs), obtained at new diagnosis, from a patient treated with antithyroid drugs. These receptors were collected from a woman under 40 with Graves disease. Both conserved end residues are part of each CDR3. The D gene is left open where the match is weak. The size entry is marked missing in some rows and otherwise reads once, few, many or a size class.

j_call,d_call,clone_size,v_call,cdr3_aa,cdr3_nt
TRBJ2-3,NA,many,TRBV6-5,CASSYNLDPVGDTQYF,TGTGCCAGCAGTTACAATTTGGACCCAGTCGGAGATACGCAGTATTTT
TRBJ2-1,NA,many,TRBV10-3,CAIRTHGADNEQFF,TGTGCCATCAGGACCCACGGAGCGGACAATGAGCAGTTCTTC
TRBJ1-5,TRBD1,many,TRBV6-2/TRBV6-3,CASSYDGTANQPQHF,TGTGCCAGCAGTTACGACGGGACAGCAAATCAGCCCCAGCATTTT
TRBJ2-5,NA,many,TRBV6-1,CASYGSKETQYF,TGTGCCAGCTACGGGAGTAAAGAGACCCAGTACTTC
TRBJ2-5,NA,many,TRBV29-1,CSVEGFLGETQYF,TGCAGCGTTGAAGGCTTCTTGGGGGAGACCCAGTACTTC
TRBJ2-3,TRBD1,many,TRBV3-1,CASSQRQGSQYF,TGTGCCAGCAGCCAGCGACAGGGGTCGCAGTATTTT
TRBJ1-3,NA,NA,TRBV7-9,CASSPVGIGNTIYF,TGTGCCAGCAGCCCAGTCGGTATCGGAAACACCATATATTTT
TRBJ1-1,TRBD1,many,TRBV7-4,CASSPPGQGGHTEAFF,TGTGCCAGCAGCCCTCCGGGACAGGGAGGGCACACTGAAGCTTTCTTT
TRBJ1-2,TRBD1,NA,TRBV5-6,CASSKTGDDGYTF,TGTGCCAGCAGCAAGACAGGGGATGATGGCTACACCTTC
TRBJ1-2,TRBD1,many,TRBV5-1,CASTQGTGSGGYTF,TGCGCCAGTACCCAGGGGACAGGCTCGGGAGGCTACACCTTC
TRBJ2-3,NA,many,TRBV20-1,CSARDRQGNADTQYF,TGCAGTGCTAGAGATAGGCAGGGTAATGCAGATACGCAGTATTTT
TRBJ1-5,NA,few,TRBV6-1,CASSETVKLSNQPQHF,TGTGCCAGCAGTGAAACAGTGAAACTTAGCAATCAGCCCCAGCATTTT
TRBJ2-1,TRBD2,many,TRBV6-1,CASSEASGLAGEYNEQFF,TGTGCCAGCAGTGAAGCTTCGGGACTAGCGGGGGAATACAATGAGCAGTTCTTC
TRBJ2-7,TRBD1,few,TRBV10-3,CATRDRESYEQYF,TGTGCCACCAGAGACAGGGAATCCTACGAGCAGTACTTC
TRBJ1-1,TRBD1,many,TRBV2,CASTLIGGGTEAFF,TGTGCCAGCACCCTGATAGGGGGCGGCACTGAAGCTTTCTTT
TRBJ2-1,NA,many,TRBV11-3,CASSLSFGYNEQFF,TGTGCCAGCAGCTTATCCTTCGGTTACAATGAGCAGTTCTTC
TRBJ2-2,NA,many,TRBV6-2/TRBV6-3,CASSYSGRVGTGELFF,TGTGCCAGCAGTTACTCGGGCAGGGTCGGCACCGGGGAGCTGTTTTTT
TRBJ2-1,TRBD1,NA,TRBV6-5,CASSYSRGQEYNEQFF,TGTGCCAGCAGTTACTCGAGGGGACAGGAGTACAATGAGCAGTTCTTC
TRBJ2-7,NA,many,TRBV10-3,CAISRLSSREQYF,TGTGCCATCAGTCGACTATCTTCGCGGGAGCAGTACTTC
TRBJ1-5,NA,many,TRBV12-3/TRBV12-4,CASSLTGISNQPQHF,TGTGCCAGCAGTTTGACAGGAATTAGCAATCAGCCCCAGCATTTT
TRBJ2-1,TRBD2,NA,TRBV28,CASSLDLAGFYNEQFF,TGTGCCAGCAGTTTAGATCTAGCGGGCTTCTACAATGAGCAGTTCTTC
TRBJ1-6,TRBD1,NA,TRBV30,CAWSVPTATGFGSYNSPLHF,TGTGCCTGGAGTGTACCCACCGCGACAGGGTTCGGGTCCTATAATTCACCCCTCCACTTT
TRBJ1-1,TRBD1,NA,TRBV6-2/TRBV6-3,CASSYLRGRLGTEAFF,TGTGCCAGCAGTTATCTCAGGGGGCGCCTCGGCACTGAAGCTTTCTTT
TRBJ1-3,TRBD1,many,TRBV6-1,CASSLAASFPTGESGNTIYF,TGTGCCAGCAGCCTCGCCGCCTCCTTTCCTACAGGGGAGTCGGGAAACACCATATATTTT
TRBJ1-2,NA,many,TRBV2,CASSDRDIPPSTF,TGTGCCAGCAGTGACAGGGACATCCCACCTTCCACCTTC
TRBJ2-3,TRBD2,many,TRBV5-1,CASRTSGSSGTDTQYF,TGCGCCAGTCGGACTAGCGGGAGCTCTGGCACAGATACGCAGTATTTT
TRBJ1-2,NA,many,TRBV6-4,CASSSQGIYGYTF,TGTGCCAGCAGTTCACAGGGCATCTATGGCTACACCTTC
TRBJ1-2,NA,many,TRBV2,CASGSSPGNYGYTF,TGTGCCAGCGGCTCGTCTCCAGGGAACTATGGCTACACCTTC
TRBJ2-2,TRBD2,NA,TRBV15,CATSRDIWGGGTGELFF,TGTGCCACCAGCAGAGATATTTGGGGGGGTGGCACCGGGGAGCTGTTTTTT
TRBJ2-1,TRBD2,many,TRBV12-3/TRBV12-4,CASRKPGLELANEQFF,TGTGCCAGCAGGAAGCCGGGACTAGAGCTGGCGAATGAGCAGTTCTTC
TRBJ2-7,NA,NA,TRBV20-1,CSAKDPSRSYEQYF,TGCAGTGCAAAAGACCCTTCTCGCTCCTACGAGCAGTACTTC
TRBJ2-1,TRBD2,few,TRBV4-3,CASSQVASGSTYNEQFF,TGCGCCAGCAGCCAAGTGGCTAGCGGGAGTACCTACAATGAGCAGTTCTTC
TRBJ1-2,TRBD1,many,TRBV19,CASSIRTGYYGYTF,TGTGCCAGTAGTATCAGGACAGGGTACTATGGCTACACCTTC
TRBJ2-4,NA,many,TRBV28,CASRTQQGEQNIQYF,TGTGCCAGCAGGACGCAACAGGGAGAACAAAACATTCAGTACTTC
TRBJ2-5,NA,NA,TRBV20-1,CSALGELQETQYF,TGCAGTGCCCTAGGGGAGCTCCAAGAGACCCAGTACTTC
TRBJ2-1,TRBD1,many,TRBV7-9,CASSPGTGASYNEQFF,TGTGCCAGCAGCCCCGGGACAGGCGCCTCCTACAATGAGCAGTTCTTC
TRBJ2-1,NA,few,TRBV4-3,CASSQLGDRDEQFF,TGCGCCAGCAGCCAGTTGGGTGATAGGGATGAGCAGTTCTTC
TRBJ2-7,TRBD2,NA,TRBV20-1,CSARGTSGSYEQYF,TGCAGTGCTAGAGGGACTAGCGGGAGCTACGAGCAGTACTTC
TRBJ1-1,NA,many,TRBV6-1,CASRRGLGTEAFF,TGTGCCAGCAGAAGAGGGTTGGGCACTGAAGCTTTCTTT
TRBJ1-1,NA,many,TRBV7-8,CASSLALGGLAFF,TGTGCCAGCAGCTTAGCCCTAGGAGGGTTAGCTTTCTTT
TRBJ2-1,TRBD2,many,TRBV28,CASSYTGLAGVYNEQFF,TGTGCCAGCAGTTACACCGGACTAGCGGGAGTCTACAATGAGCAGTTCTTC
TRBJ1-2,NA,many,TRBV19,CASNTGRFYGYTF,TGTGCCAGTAATACAGGGAGGTTTTATGGCTACACCTTC
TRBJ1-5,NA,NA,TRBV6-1,CASRKEVNQPQHF,TGTGCCAGCCGAAAGGAGGTGAATCAGCCCCAGCATTTT
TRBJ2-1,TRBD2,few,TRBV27,CASSPLSGGSLRLRYEQFF,TGTGCCAGCAGTCCACTTAGCGGGGGATCCTTAAGGCTTAGGTATGAGCAGTTCTTC
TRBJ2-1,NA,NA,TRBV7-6,CASSLGSSLFNEQFF,TGTGCCAGCAGCTTAGGAAGTAGCTTGTTCAATGAGCAGTTCTTC
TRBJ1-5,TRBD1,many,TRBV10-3,CAISGAGGNQPQHF,TGTGCCATCAGTGGCGCAGGGGGGAATCAGCCCCAGCATTTT
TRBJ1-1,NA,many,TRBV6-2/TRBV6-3,CASSLNRFWNTEAFF,TGTGCCAGCAGCCTAAACAGGTTTTGGAACACTGAAGCTTTCTTT
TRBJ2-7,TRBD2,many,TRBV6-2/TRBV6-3,CASSFGLAGTYEQYF,TGTGCCAGCAGTTTCGGACTAGCGGGGACCTACGAGCAGTACTTC
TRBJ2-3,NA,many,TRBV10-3,CAIRAGDNTDTQYF,TGTGCCATCAGAGCGGGCGATAACACAGATACGCAGTATTTT